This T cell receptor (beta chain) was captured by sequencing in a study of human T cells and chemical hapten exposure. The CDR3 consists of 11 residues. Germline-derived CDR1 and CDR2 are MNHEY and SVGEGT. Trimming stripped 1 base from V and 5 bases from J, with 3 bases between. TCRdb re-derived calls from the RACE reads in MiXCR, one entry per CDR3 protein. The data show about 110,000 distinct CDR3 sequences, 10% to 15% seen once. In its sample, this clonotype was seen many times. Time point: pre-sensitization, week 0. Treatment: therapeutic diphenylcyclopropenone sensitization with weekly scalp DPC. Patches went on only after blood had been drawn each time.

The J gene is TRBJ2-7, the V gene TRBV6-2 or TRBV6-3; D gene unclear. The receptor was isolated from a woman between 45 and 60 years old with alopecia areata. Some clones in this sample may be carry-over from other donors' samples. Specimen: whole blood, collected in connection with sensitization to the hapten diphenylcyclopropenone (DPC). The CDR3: CASSYFDEQYF. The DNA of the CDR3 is TGTGCCAGCAGTTACTTCGACGAGCAGTACTTC.